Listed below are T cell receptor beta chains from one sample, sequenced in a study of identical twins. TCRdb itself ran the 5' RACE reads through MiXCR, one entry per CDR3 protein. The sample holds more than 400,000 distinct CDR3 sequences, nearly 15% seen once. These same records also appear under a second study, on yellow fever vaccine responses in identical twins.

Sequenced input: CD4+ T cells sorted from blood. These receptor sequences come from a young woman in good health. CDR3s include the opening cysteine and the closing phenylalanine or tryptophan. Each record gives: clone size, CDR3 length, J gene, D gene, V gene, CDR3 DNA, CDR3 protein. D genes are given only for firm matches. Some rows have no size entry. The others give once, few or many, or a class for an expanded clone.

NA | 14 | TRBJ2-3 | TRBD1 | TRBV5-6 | TGTGCCAGCAGCATCGGGACAGGGGCGGATACGCAGTATTTT | CASSIGTGADTQYF
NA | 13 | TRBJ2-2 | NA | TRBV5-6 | TGTGCCGGCAGCTTTGGGGCTCCCGGGGAGCTGTTTTTT | CAGSFGAPGELFF
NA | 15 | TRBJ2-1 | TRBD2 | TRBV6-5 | TGTGCCAGCAGTTCAGAGGGGACTAGATACAATGAGCAGTTCTTC | CASSSEGTRYNEQFF
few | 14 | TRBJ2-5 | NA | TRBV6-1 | TGTGCCAGCGCCGGGGTCGGGAGTGGAGAGACCCAGTACTTC | CASAGVGSGETQYF
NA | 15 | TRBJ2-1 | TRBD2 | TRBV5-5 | TGTGCCAGCAGCGTTAGCGGGAGGATCTACAATGAGCAGTTCTTC | CASSVSGRIYNEQFF
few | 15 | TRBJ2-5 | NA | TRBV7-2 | TGTGCCAGCAGCCCCAAAACAGGCTACCAAGAGACCCAGTACTTC | CASSPKTGYQETQYF
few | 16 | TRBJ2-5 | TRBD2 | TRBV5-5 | TGTGCCAGCAGCTGGCTGCCGGGACTAGCGGGAGAGACCCAGTACTTC | CASSWLPGLAGETQYF
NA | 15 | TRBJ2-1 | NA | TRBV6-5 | TGTGCCAGCAGTTACCGGCAGGTCCTCGACAATGAGCAGTTCTTC | CASSYRQVLDNEQFF
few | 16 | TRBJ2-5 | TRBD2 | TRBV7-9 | TGTGCCAGCAGCTTTATAACGGGAGGGTTGGAAGAGACCCAGTACTTC | CASSFITGGLEETQYF
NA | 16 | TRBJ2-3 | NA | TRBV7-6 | TGTGCCAGCAGCTTAGCGCAGTTTGCCGCGGTGGATACGCAGTATTTT | CASSLAQFAAVDTQYF
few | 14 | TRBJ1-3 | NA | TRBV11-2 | TGTGCCAGCAGCTTGTCGGCGACTGGAAACACCATATATTTT | CASSLSATGNTIYF
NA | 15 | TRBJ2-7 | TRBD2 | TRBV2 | TGTGCCAGCAGCGATATGGCTAGCGGGATTTACGAGCAGTACTTC | CASSDMASGIYEQYF
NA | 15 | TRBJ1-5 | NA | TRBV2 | TGTGCCAGCAGTGAATCCGGGGTGGGCAATCAGCCCCAGCATTTT | CASSESGVGNQPQHF
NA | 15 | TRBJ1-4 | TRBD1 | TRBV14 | TGTGCCAGCAGCACCAACAGGGGCGATAATGAAAAACTGTTTTTT | CASSTNRGDNEKLFF
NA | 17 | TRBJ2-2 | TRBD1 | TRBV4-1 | TGCGCCAGCAGCCAAGGCCCGGACAGGGGACATGGCGGGGAGCTGTTTTTT | CASSQGPDRGHGGELFF
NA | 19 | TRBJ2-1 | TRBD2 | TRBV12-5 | TGTGCTAGTGGTTCAGGAGGGGTCGGTCGCGGGAGGGCCTACAATGAGCAGTTCTTC | CASGSGGVGRGRAYNEQFF
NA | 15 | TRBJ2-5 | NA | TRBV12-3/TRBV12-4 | TGTGCCAGCAGTTTTCGTCAGGGGGGGAAGGAGACCCAGTACTTC | CASSFRQGGKETQYF
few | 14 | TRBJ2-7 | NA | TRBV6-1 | TGTGCCAGCAGTCCCCCCGGGGGCTCCTACGAGCAGTACTTC | CASSPPGGSYEQYF
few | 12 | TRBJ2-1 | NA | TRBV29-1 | TGCAGCGTTGTGACAGGATACAATGAGCAGTTCTTC | CSVVTGYNEQFF
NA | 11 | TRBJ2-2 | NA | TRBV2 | TGTGCCAGCAGTACGATTGGGGAGCTGTTTTTT | CASSTIGELFF
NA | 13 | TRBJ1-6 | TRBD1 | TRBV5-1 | TGCGCCAGCAGCTTGGACAGGGGCAGGCCCCTCCACTTT | CASSLDRGRPLHF
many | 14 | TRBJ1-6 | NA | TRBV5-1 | TGCGCCAGCAGCTTCCAGGGATTGGGTTCACCCCTCCACTTT | CASSFQGLGSPLHF
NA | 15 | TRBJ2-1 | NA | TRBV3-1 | TGTGCCAGCAGCCAGTCTACTACAATGCGCAATGAGCAGTTCTTC | CASSQSTTMRNEQFF
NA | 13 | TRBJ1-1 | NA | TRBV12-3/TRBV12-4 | TGTGCCAGCCAGGGACGGAAGAACACTGAAGCTTTCTTT | CASQGRKNTEAFF
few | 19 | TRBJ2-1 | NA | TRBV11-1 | TGTGCCAGCAGCTTAGAAGGGGGTAGCGTCGGCAACTCCTACAATGAGCAGTTCTTC | CASSLEGGSVGNSYNEQFF
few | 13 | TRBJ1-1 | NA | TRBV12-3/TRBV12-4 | TGTGCGACCGGGTGGGCCCTGAACACTGAAGCTTTCTTT | CATGWALNTEAFF
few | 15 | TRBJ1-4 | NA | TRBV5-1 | TGCGCCAGCAGCCTGAGGGGGGCAACTAATGAAAAACTGTTTTTT | CASSLRGATNEKLFF
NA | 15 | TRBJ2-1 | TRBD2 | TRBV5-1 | TGCGCCAGCAGCTTGGTGCCTTTAGCGGGAGGTGAGCAGTTCTTC | CASSLVPLAGGEQFF